This TCR beta chain derives from a study of blood T cell repertoires in COVID-19. Study-level background: T cells, B-cell-depleted T cells, or PBMCs provided the cDNA or gDNA that served as material.

Original processing methods: Cell counts per sample came from amplifying reference gene primers. Sequencing was performed with immunoSEQ multiplex PCR; in TCRdb, only in-frame clones are kept and a portion is missing. V, J and clone size derive from that table, while D and trimming were established from the DNA sequence. The table records roughly 70,000 clones, 65% to 85% of them present only once. The CDR3 covers 17 residues. Trimming at V came to 0 bases and at J to 0 bases, leaving 5 bases not matched to a gene. Germline CDR1 SGHVS, CDR2 FQNEAQ. This receptor was identified in a woman older than 75 with active or convalescent COVID-19. V usage is TRBV7-8 and J usage is TRBJ2-1, with TRBD2 matching 7 bases. Specimen: peripheral blood. The CDR3 nucleotides are TGTGCCAGCAGCTTAGCTAGCGGGCTAGTCTCCTACAATGAGCAGTTCTTC. Amino acid sequence: CASSLASGLVSYNEQFF.